What follows is one T cell receptor (beta chain) and its context. Its antigen is as yet unknown. Germline CDR1 is SNHLY and CDR2 is FYNNEI. Trimming cost V 6 bases and J 4 bases; bases outside gene matches: 8. This CDR3 contains 15 residues. Data came from immunoSEQ multiplex PCR; TCRdb stores just in-frame clones and leaves some out. This sample carries about 170,000 clones, 70% to 90% of them seen once, and the ten largest clones take about 2.3%. The data stem from a study of cytomegalovirus exposure and HLA in healthy donors. The study's findings and limits: Published work reported that the classifier diagnosed cytomegalovirus status with high specificity and sensitivity. The tendency of first-cohort TCR clusters to co-occur in the 90 to 150 validation repertoires was the finding of a later analysis. The listing of approximately 160 TCR beta chains classed them as cytomegalovirus-associated.

The donors were members of the validation cohort, which comprised about 120 subjects and was separate from the first cohort of 730 or so subjects. The TCR comes from a woman younger than 30 in good health and CMV-seronegative. V and J are TRBV2 and TRBJ2-1; 8 bases are shared with TRBD2. The sequenced sample consisted of PBMCs. The CDR3 region is CASRLASGPYNEQFF. The DNA for the CDR3 is TGTGCCAGCAGGCTGGCTAGCGGGCCTTACAATGAGCAGTTCTTC.